This entry describes one T cell receptor (beta chain). Its antigen is undetermined. V dropped 3 bases and J dropped 8 bases, with 10 bases sitting between them. Germline V gene lookup returns CDR1 SQVTM and CDR2 ANQGSEA. This CDR3 has 11 residues. This record comes from a study of shared clonotypes between healthy human individuals. Study-wide results and limits: Sharing of clonotypes among donors was expected to vary with sequencing depth.

Several immunoSEQ 96-well plates shared each subset's DNA, each plate a replicate. Roughly 30,000 T cell genomes, or approximately 0.3 ug DNA, went into unsorted PBMC replicate PCRs. Per the original methods: ImmunoSEQ output lacked quality scores and full-length reads, limiting matched filtering. This table comes from immunoSEQ multiplex PCR, and its TCRdb copy is limited to in-frame clones, with some not included. Clonal size and the V and J genes are those of that table, whereas D and trimming came from the DNA. Here the sample spans roughly 480,000 clones, around 80% being singletons. This clonotype originated in a woman aged 40 to 50 in good health. Some clones in this sample may be carry-over from other donors' samples. Sequenced sample: PBMCs. The J gene is TRBJ1-2, the V gene TRBV29-1; D uncertain. CDR3 residues: CSVEVGRGYTF. DNA for the CDR3: TGCAGCGTTGAGGTGGGGAGAGGCTACACCTTC.